The sequence of this TCR beta chain was determined in a study of tumor T cells in aggressive B-cell lymphoma. Sequencing was performed with immunoSEQ multiplex PCR; in TCRdb, only in-frame clones are kept and a portion is missing. The sample records roughly 10,000 clones, 92% being singletons. CDR3 length: 15 residues. Germline CDR1 reads SNHLY; CDR2 reads FYNNEI. The V and J ends lost 5 bases and 6 bases, in that order; junction bases with no gene match: 9. The TCR originated in an adult with diffuse large B cell lymphoma. The chain uses TRBV2 and TRBJ2-3, with 9 bases fitting TRBD2. The source material was tumor tissue. The CDR3 DNA is TGTGCCAGCAGTCTTGAGCGGGGGGCCTTGGATACGCAGTATTTT. This codes for CASSLERGALDTQYF.